This TCR beta chain stems from a study of shared clonotypes between healthy human individuals. The V and J ends lost 5 bases and 4 bases respectively, with 4 bases between them. The germline V gene has CDR1 SEHNR and CDR2 FQNEAQ (reference sequence). The CDR3 extends over 11 amino acids. CD45RO negativity and positive selection for CCR7 defined naive CD8 cells, a population that excluded terminally differentiated effector memory CD45RA+ cells. Each donor was a Caucasian adult residing in Nashville, Tennessee. The data were produced by immunoSEQ multiplex PCR, yet TCRdb's version contains in-frame clones alone and is incomplete. The repertoire holds about 2.1 million clones, with 85% to 95% as singletons. With regard to this clone: Different DNA sequences within this sample yield the same CDR3.

The sequencing sample was made of naive CD8+ T cells from PBMCs. The chain has TRBV7-9 and TRBJ2-3; D not certain. This TCR was recovered from a man younger than 35 in good health. Some clones in this sample may be carry-over from other donors' samples. CDR3 nucleotides: TGTGCCAGCAGCGCTGCAGATACGCAGTATTTT. It specifies CASSAADTQYF. Full variable domain (rest looked up from reference TRBV7-9 and TRBJ2-3): DTGVSQNPRHKITKRGQNVTFRCDPISEHNRLYWYRQTLGQGPEFLTYFQNEAQLEKSRLLSDRFSAERPKGSFSTLEIQRTEQGDSAMYLCASSAADTQYFGPGTRLTVL.